This TCR beta chain was sequenced for a study of molecular identifiers for immune sequencing clone quantification (dated by TCRdb to the late 2010s). Context from the whole study: For a replicate experiment, RNA from approximately 20,000 or 100,000 naive CD8 T cells was divided into five aliquots, and four of the five aliquots were sequenced. This methods study used CD8 T cells to benchmark TCR RNA copy counting and molecular-identifier clustering-based TCR repertoire sequencing (MIDCIRS).

Broad study findings and their caveats: Naive libraries contained spiked-in Jurkat TCR RNA (around eleven copies' worth), which is not part of the donor repertoire. When barcode sub-clustering was omitted, TCR diversity was inflated by chimeric consensus sequences, with chimeras reaching as high as 47%. In CMV-specific effector cells, over 98% of molecules were held by clones above 20 RNA copies, whereas under 1% of molecules were held by such clones in naive cells. Spiked-in Jurkat TCR RNA equivalent to a single cell was reported to be detectable even among one million naive CD8 T cells. Around 2.8 recovered TCR RNA copies per cell were obtained by modeling, versus about ten by digital PCR, implying a capture efficiency of about 30%. Highly expanded clone sizes could be underestimated because identical TCR molecules may share a barcode.

Libraries of naive CD8 T cells were built from about 20,000 to 1,000,000 sorted cells, with 10%, 30% or 50% of the purified RNA used. Naive CD8 T cells, defined as CD8+CD4-CCR7+CD45RA+, were FACS-sorted into RLT Plus buffer on a BD FACSAria II. To test detection sensitivity, Jurkat RNA equivalent to roughly nine TCR copies was spiked into samples of about 19,000-1,100,000 naive CD8 T cells. CD8 T cells were enriched with RosetteSep CD8+ T Cell Enrichment Cocktail and Ficoll-Paque, followed by ACK red cell lysis. Receptor libraries were prepared by PCR. TCRdb shows the sequencer as NextSeq 500. Bulk TCR libraries were made following a previously described method, with the TCR primers given in Table S5. Total RNA was purified with the Qiagen AllPrep DNA/RNA kit. Before analysis, reads from multiple sequencing runs of one library were combined. The study's processing was this. Only reads with exact TCR constant sequence were kept, trimmed to 150 nt, and grouped by their 12-nt molecular barcodes. Reads within each barcode group were sub-clustered using a 15% Levenshtein threshold, and quality-weighted consensus sequences were constructed for each RNA molecule. Non-functional sequences were excluded, and lower-count sequences lying one edit away from another sequence were also excluded. Based on fitting two negative binomial distributions, any barcode sub-cluster with under 20% of the maximum read count was discarded. TCRdb reanalyzed the raw reads on its own, using fastp at Q25 for trimming and MiXCR for clone calling, and kept in-frame beta chains. Identical CDR3 protein sequences are pooled into one entry, listed with their most common genes and DNA. These V and J calls are TCRdb output, not the study's own analysis. The sample data list approximately 590,000 distinct CDR3 sequences, and less than 30% of these were observed just once. The ten largest make up 0.78% of the sample.

This clonotype appeared many times. What this receptor recognizes is not known. Base quality data are lacking; no much larger clone is found one base away. From the cysteine up to the phenylalanine, the CDR3 has a length of 13 residues. The read is trimmed to its CDR3 DNA, 39 bases read in frame from base 1. The chain links TRBV21-1 with TRBJ2-7; the table names TRBD1, a call not compared with the DNA. TRBV21-1 is described as a pseudogene. Sequenced: naive CD8+ T cells from blood, with Jurkat cell RNA spiked in. The sample's cell subset or site label, decoded: FACS-sorted CD8+CD4-CCR7+CD45RA+ naive T cells. This sequence was found in a human donor in good health. Some libraries in this study had Jurkat cell RNA spiked in. The nucleotide sequence is given as TGTGCCAGCAGCCGGGGGCAAGCCTACGAGCAGTACTTC. Its translation is CASSRGQAYEQYF.